This T cell receptor (beta chain) comes out of a study of control samples from healthy donors and cancer patients. This CDR3 spans 14 amino acids. Germline assignment: CDR1 SGHTA and CDR2 FQGNSA. Trimming pared 5 bases from V and 4 bases from J, leaving 14 bases between. Here immunoSEQ multiplex PCR was the method, and the copy in TCRdb shows in-frame clones only, minus some. Of over 70,000 clones in the sample, roughly 89% were seen once. The TCR originated in a woman aged 45-60 years with colorectal cancer. The chain links TRBV7-2 to TRBJ1-2; D unresolved. Source material: PBMCs. CDR3: CASSPIQFSYGYTF. DNA of the CDR3: TGTGCCAGCAGCCCGATACAGTTTTCCTATGGCTACACCTTC.